This T cell receptor beta chain was recovered during a study of CD8+ T cells in alopecia areata. Germline V lookup: CDR1 SQVTM, CDR2 ANQGSEA. The CDR3 covers 14 residues. Deletions cut 4 bases from V and 1 base from J, with 13 bases between. As for treatment: oral pan-JAK inhibitor, 5-10 mg twice daily. The sequencing template was cDNA reverse transcribed from extracted RNA. Sequenced by immunoSEQ multiplex PCR; TCRdb stores in-frame clones only, minus some. Here the sample spans about 210,000 clones, roughly 56% being singletons. This receptor was obtained from a human donor with alopecia areata. The J gene is TRBJ1-1, the V gene TRBV29-1, with a weak D call TRBD1 (6 bases). The starting material was CD4+ T cells sorted from blood, obtained at week 4, from a patient treated with tofacitinib. Here the CDR3 reads CSVGPGVKNTEAFF. The CDR3 coding sequence is TGCAGCGTTGGACCAGGGGTTAAGAACACTGAAGCTTTCTTT.